This is a list of T cell receptor beta chains from one sample in a study of T cells in Graves' hyperthyroidism and ophthalmopathy. TCRdb fed the multiplex PCR reads into MiXCR, producing one record per CDR3 protein. The sample yields 300,000 to 400,000 distinct CDR3 sequences, under 15% seen once. The material sequenced was blood. These receptors all come from a woman aged 18 to 35 with Graves' hyperthyroidism. CDR3s include the opening cysteine and the closing phenylalanine or tryptophan. Fields, in order: V gene, clone size, D gene, J gene, CDR3 DNA, CDR3 protein. D genes are given only for firm matches. For some rows the clone size is stated as once, few or many, or as a class when expanded; others skip it.

v_call: TRBV11-2
clone_size: many
d_call: TRBD2
j_call: TRBJ2-1
cdr3_nt: TGTGCCAGCAGACCGGGACTAGCGGGGGGAAACTACAATGAGCAGTTCTTC
cdr3_aa: CASRPGLAGGNYNEQFF

v_call: TRBV16
clone_size: -
d_call: -
j_call: TRBJ2-7
cdr3_nt: TGTGCCAGCAGCCAAGTTTCGGGACACAACTACGAGCAGTACTTC
cdr3_aa: CASSQVSGHNYEQYF

v_call: TRBV24-1
clone_size: few
d_call: TRBD2
j_call: TRBJ2-3
cdr3_nt: TGTGCCACCGGGGGGGGGGGGGTAGATACGCAGTATTTT
cdr3_aa: CATGGGGVDTQYF

v_call: TRBV20-1
clone_size: -
d_call: -
j_call: TRBJ1-5
cdr3_nt: TGCAGTGACACGACGGTTAGCAATCAGCCCCAGCATTTT
cdr3_aa: CSDTTVSNQPQHF

v_call: TRBV28
clone_size: many
d_call: -
j_call: TRBJ1-5
cdr3_nt: TGTGCCAGCAGGAGGGGGGGGACTCTTAGCAATCAGCCCCAGCATTTT
cdr3_aa: CASRRGGTLSNQPQHF

v_call: TRBV28
clone_size: many
d_call: -
j_call: TRBJ1-2
cdr3_nt: TGTGCCAGCAGTCTACCCGGTGAAAGGCTTCCTGGGAACTATGGCTACACCTTC
cdr3_aa: CASSLPGERLPGNYGYTF

v_call: TRBV20-1
clone_size: many
d_call: TRBD2
j_call: TRBJ2-7
cdr3_nt: TGCAGTGCTAGGACAGCGGGGGAGCAGTACTTC
cdr3_aa: CSARTAGEQYF

v_call: TRBV7-2
clone_size: many
d_call: -
j_call: TRBJ2-1
cdr3_nt: TGTGCCAGCAGCTCCGGCCTAATATACAATGAGCAGTTCTTC
cdr3_aa: CASSSGLIYNEQFF

v_call: TRBV9
clone_size: many
d_call: -
j_call: TRBJ2-5
cdr3_nt: TGTGCCAGCAGCGCCGCAGAGACCCAGTACTTC
cdr3_aa: CASSAAETQYF

v_call: TRBV6-1
clone_size: many
d_call: -
j_call: TRBJ1-5
cdr3_nt: TGTGCCAGCAGTGAAGCGACGGACGGCTGGGGTCAGCCCCAGCATTTT
cdr3_aa: CASSEATDGWGQPQHF

v_call: TRBV28
clone_size: many
d_call: -
j_call: TRBJ2-7
cdr3_nt: TGTGCCAGCAGCAACGCGGACGGGAGAGTCGACGAGCAGTACTTC
cdr3_aa: CASSNADGRVDEQYF

v_call: TRBV5-8
clone_size: many
d_call: -
j_call: TRBJ2-1
cdr3_nt: TGTGCCAGCAGCTCCCTACCAGTGACAAGCAATGAGCAGTTCTTC
cdr3_aa: CASSSLPVTSNEQFF

v_call: TRBV5-6
clone_size: many
d_call: -
j_call: TRBJ2-1
cdr3_nt: TGTGCCAGCAGCTTGGGGCCAGGGGGAGGCAATGAGCAGTTCTTC
cdr3_aa: CASSLGPGGGNEQFF

v_call: TRBV4-1
clone_size: many
d_call: -
j_call: TRBJ2-7
cdr3_nt: TGCGCCAGCAGCCACTCTGTATACTACGAGCAGTACTTC
cdr3_aa: CASSHSVYYEQYF

v_call: TRBV6-5
clone_size: few
d_call: -
j_call: TRBJ2-7
cdr3_nt: TGTGCCAGCAGTTACTCGCCGGGAGGGGGCCGCCGGGACGAGCAGTACTTC
cdr3_aa: CASSYSPGGGRRDEQYF

v_call: TRBV2
clone_size: many
d_call: TRBD2
j_call: TRBJ2-3
cdr3_nt: TGTGCCAGCAGTGTGGGACTAAACACAGATACGCAGTATTTT
cdr3_aa: CASSVGLNTDTQYF

v_call: TRBV29-1
clone_size: many
d_call: TRBD1
j_call: TRBJ2-1
cdr3_nt: TGCAGCGGCCGGGACAGGGGGCGAGGGATCAATGAGCAGTTCTTC
cdr3_aa: CSGRDRGRGINEQFF